The T cell receptor beta chain described here comes from a study of shared clonotypes between healthy human individuals (TCRdb year 2020). In terms of the full investigation: The cohort comprised a couple of women and a few men aged 18 to 49 years. For each donor, three plates each were used for CD4 naive and CD4 memory, two plates were used for CD8 naive, and one plate was used for CD8 memory. To estimate repertoire size and how much clonotype sharing occurs between individuals, the study deeply sequenced the blood TCR repertoires of about five healthy adults. Leukapheresis yielded between about 0.9 and 9.5 billion PBMCs per donor. To increase sequencing depth and limit assay-specific biases, different laboratories used diverse techniques to prepare libraries and sequence TCR repertoires. Study-wide conclusions, independent of this receptor: Naive subsets generally had larger estimated clonotype richness than memory subsets did. Based on pairwise subsampling, the degree of clonotype sharing among donors was expected to be affected by sequencing depth. Incomplete sequencing was indicated by rarefaction of sorted-subset datasets, despite the large sequencing depth. Because the study included only a small number of donors, the genetic and exposure-history diversity represented was limited. Clonotypes shared by all four sorted-subset donors showed higher generation probabilities than non-shared clonotypes. About 4.5% of naive CD4, roughly 3.5% of naive CD8, about 2.4% of memory CD4, and 0.4% of memory CD8 clonotypes were shared across four donors. Sampling was limited to blood, and TCR repertoires in tissue likely differ from TCR repertoires in blood.

Trimming takes 2 bases from V and 1 base from J, and the germline ends sit 9 bases apart. The CDR3 holds 14 amino acids from the cysteine to the phenylalanine. Of all the DNA, just the CDR3 is kept, 42 bases in frame from base 1. The germline V gene (reference sequence) provides CDR1 SGHKS and CDR2 YYEKEE. As for this clone: This clone's antigen is unknown. No clone much larger than this one lies a single base away; base qualities are absent.

The donors were healthy, HIV-negative adults with no recently reported acute infections or vaccinations. All donors were Caucasian adults living in Nashville, Tennessee, USA. CD4+ T cells were enriched through magnetic negative selection, after which naive cells were positively selected on CD45RA and the remaining negative fraction served as the memory subset. Blood was obtained by leukapheresis, after which PBMCs were separated by Ficoll-Histopaque density gradient centrifugation and cryopreserved in liquid nitrogen vapor phase. Analytical flow cytometry was used to check the purity and quantity of each magnetically sorted T cell population. Each sorted fraction had its genomic DNA isolated and then quantified by UV absorbance on a Nanodrop 2000c. Using the deep immunoSEQ assay, multiplex PCR amplified TCR CDR3 regions from genomic DNA. Extracted genomic DNA from each cell subset was distributed evenly across all wells of several immunoSEQ 96-well plates, and each plate was treated as a replicate. For sorted subsets, 150 to 250 ng of genomic DNA, equivalent to 25,000 to 35,000 T cell genomes, went into each replicate PCR. Purified libraries were quantified with a Qubit 3.0 fluorometer, sized on a Bioanalyzer 2100, and re-quantified with the KAPA Library Quantification kit. Each immunoSEQ 96-well plate was sequenced on its own single-read 150-cycle Illumina NextSeq 550 flow cell. Per the authors' processing: Because only junctional sequences without quality scores were contained in the immunoSEQ output, filtering matching that applied to full-length reads could not be performed. To assign V/J genes and CDR3, sequences were annotated against IMGT germline references using PyIR, a Python wrapper for IgBLAST v1.9. Reads were removed for weak V/J assignments (E-value above 1e-6), missing CDR3, stop codons, out-of-frame junctions, or ambiguous translated residues. V3J clonotypes were defined as sequences sharing the same inferred V gene, J gene, and CDR3 amino acid sequence. Percentage overlap between repertoires was computed as shared unique clonotypes divided by the size of the smaller repertoire. Three approaches were used to assess repertoire richness: RTK rarefaction, the Chao1 estimator, and Recon v2.1 estimates of unobserved clonotypes. For all TCRbeta clonotypes obtained by the gDNA method from several donors, generation probabilities were computed with OLGA. The clones in this table, taken by TCRdb from immuneACCESS, are in-frame only. Not every clone is retained; where verified, under half of the shortfall comes from an unresolved V gene, and the cause of the rest is unknown. For V, J and clone size, that table is used; D and trimming come from the DNA. The sample table holds around 750,000 clones, of which roughly 70% were seen once. Approximately 1.6% of the sample belongs to the ten largest clones.

The sequence came from a woman younger than 45 in good health. What was sequenced was memory CD4+ T cells sorted from blood. The cell subset or site label of this sample denotes: CD45RA-negative fraction. The chain links TRBV5-5 with TRBJ1-1; no D gene call is confident. The CDR3 region has the sequence CASSFETQNTEAFF. The nucleotide sequence is given as TGTGCCAGCAGCTTTGAGACACAGAACACTGAAGCTTTCTTT.